This T cell receptor (beta chain) was found in a study of human T cells and chemical hapten exposure (dated by TCRdb to the early 2020s). Regarding the research as a whole: For sensitization, 2% DPC in acetone was applied to a roughly 2 cm by roughly 2 cm area of upper inner arm skin. Alopecia areata with under or over 50% scalp involvement, alopecia totalis and alopecia universalis were represented in the patient cohort, which was mostly female. Patch testing was done on the upper back using Finn chambers containing 0.01% DPC, and results were scored after 6 days according to International Contact Dermatitis Research Group standards. The libraries were sequenced as a pool, and the TCR yield per sample differed mostly because of small variations in library volumes within the pool. Peripheral blood TCR repertoire changes were tracked in vivo in alopecia patients during primary and secondary sensitization to the hapten diphenylcyclopropenone (DPC). Blood samples were taken from patients before sensitization (week 0) and then at 2, 6 and about 24 weeks after DPC sensitization. Throughout the approximately 25-week study period, patients were also given weekly therapeutic DPC doses on the scalp. For TCR sequencing, blood came from about 28 alopecia patients at anywhere from one to four time points (pre-sensitization, 2, 6 and 24 weeks). Broad study findings and their caveats: After repeated subsampling, the strength of the expansion versus patch-test correlation and the threshold at which it became significant changed. Significantly more large CDR3 similarity clusters were formed by expanded TCRs than by pre-sensitization or healthy control sets, consistent with antigen-driven responses. DPC sensitization did not change the number of TCRs with a frequency above 1 in 1000, and there was no evidence of changes in global repertoire structure. Patch test score was positively correlated with the number of PT1 expanded TCRs, with significance at thresholds 8, 16 and 32 but not at 4. Because every patient had alopecia, a presumed autoimmune disease, the patients' immune response might differ from that of healthy individuals.

Based on the germline V gene, the CDR1 and CDR2 sequences are LGHNA and YNFKEQ. V drops 1 base and J drops 0 bases, leaving 10 bases in between. The CDR3, from cysteine to phenylalanine, totals 16 residues. The only DNA kept is the CDR3, 48 bases in frame from the first base. In this sample, this clonotype turned up many times. It has no known antigen specificity. Per-nucleotide qualities are absent, and no much larger clonotype sits a single base away. In the paper's terms, the time point label means: pre-sensitization, week 0. The sample's treatment or condition, from its label and the paper: therapeutic diphenylcyclopropenone sensitization with weekly scalp DPC. At every patch-test visit, the blood draw took place before the patch test was put on. Eligible patients were aged 18 to 70, diagnosed with alopecia, deemed suitable for DPC therapy, and excluded if pregnant. Unfractionated whole blood was collected in Tempus Blood RNA tubes, and total RNA was extracted from that blood.

The library was obtained by RACE. Sequenced on a NextSeq 500. During library preparation, unique molecular identifiers were attached to individual cDNA molecules so that TCRs could be counted quantitatively and reproducibly. Both TCR alpha and TCR beta chains were sequenced from each blood RNA sample. Concerning the study's data processing: Samples had a median of around 92,000 TCRs, with a range from about 23,224 to 750,000. The Decombinator software suite was used to annotate the V, J and CDR3 of the TCR reads. For the PS versus PT1 abundance plots, all samples were subsampled to the same number of TCRs (28,000). TCRs were defined as expanded if absent before sensitization and observed at least eight times at the 2-week time point. Using fastp trimming at Q25 and MiXCR clonotype assembly, TCRdb reanalyzed the public sequencing data and kept in-frame beta chains. Rows merge per CDR3 protein into single entries with the most common DNA and genes. The V and J calls and clone size come from TCRdb's table, not from the authors' own analysis. The sample table contains tens of thousands of distinct CDR3 sequences; only one count was recorded for 9.5% to 12% of them. The leading ten clones occupy over 4% of the sample.

The clonotype comes from a woman aged 45-65 years with alopecia areata. Some clones in this sample may be carry-over from other donors' samples. The sample was whole blood, taken in connection with sensitization to the hapten diphenylcyclopropenone (DPC). The rearrangement joined TRBV4-2 to TRBJ1-5, and perhaps TRBD1 as D gene, on 5 matching bases. CDR3 region: CASSQGSGDSNQPQHF. DNA sequence: TGTGCCAGCAGCCAAGGTTCGGGGGATAGCAATCAGCCCCAGCATTTT.